This T cell receptor (beta chain) is from a study of cytomegalovirus exposure and HLA in healthy donors. Comments on this clone: Its target is unknown.

The PCR had 60 Vbeta and 13 Jbeta primers. Assay used: immunoSEQ multiplex PCR; TCRdb lists only in-frame clones, some missing. The repertoire holds about 200,000 clones, approximately 79% seen once, with approximately 0.22% in the top ten. Study findings and constraints: Later on, an analysis found that several of the most significant clusters appeared to be linked to common viral pathogens, which included parvovirus B19.

The V end was cut by 2 bases, the J end by 0 bases, with 11 bases between. The CDR3 spans 16 residues. In germline, CDR1 is MGHRA, CDR2 YSYEKL. Input material: PBMCs. The chain joins TRBV4-1 to TRBJ1-3; maybe TRBD1 (6 bases). This TCR derives from a girl aged 2-10 years in good health and CMV-seronegative. CDR3 protein: CASSQPGQTSGNTIYF. The CDR3 region has the DNA TGCGCCAGCAGCCAACCGGGACAAACCTCTGGAAACACCATATATTTT.